The clone carrying this T cell receptor (beta chain) occurred once. No antigen is known for it. This sample stems from a study of cytomegalovirus exposure and HLA in healthy donors. Study-wide results and limits: The study designated around 150 TCR beta chains cytomegalovirus-associated. HLA alleles showed associations with about 17,000 TCR beta sequences in a later analysis, at a 0.05 false discovery rate.

13 Jbeta primers and 60 Vbeta primers were used for the PCR. Sequenced by immunoSEQ multiplex PCR; TCRdb stores in-frame clones only, minus some. In the table there are some 110,000 clones, roughly three quarters of which are singletons. The CDR3 extends over 15 amino acids. Germline V gene data show CDR1 as MGHRA and CDR2 as YSYEKL. V was clipped by 1 base and J by 6 bases; unmatched bases: 8. Sequenced: PBMCs. This TCR derives from a woman aged 18-29 years in good health and CMV-seropositive. This chain connects TRBV4-1 to TRBJ2-7, with 8 positions matching TRBD2. The CDR3 region is CASSQAGLDVSEQYF. The DNA for the CDR3 is TGCGCCAGCAGCCAAGCGGGACTAGATGTCTCCGAGCAGTACTTC.